These T cell receptor beta chains were read from a single sample in a study of blood T cell repertoires in COVID-19. Clones were read by immunoSEQ multiplex PCR, and TCRdb kept only the in-frame ones, dropping some. The sample carries over 350,000 clones, around nine tenths recorded once. The sample consisted of PBMCs or T cells enriched from blood (not recorded which). Receptors originate from a woman in her fifties or sixties who had recovered from COVID-19. CDR3s include the opening cysteine and the closing phenylalanine or tryptophan. The order of the fields is V gene, D gene, CDR3 length, clone size, J gene, CDR3 protein, CDR3 DNA. The D gene is left open where the match is weak. Part of the rows lack a size; the others show once, few, many or a class for expanded clones.

>TRBV5-8|TRBD1|14|few|TRBJ1-4
CASTSYRGNEKLFF
TGTGCCAGCACCTCCTACAGGGGTAATGAAAAACTGTTTTTT
>TRBV4-3|TRBD2|17|NA|TRBJ2-1
CASSQDRTSGVYNEQFF
TGCGCCAGCAGCCAAGATCGAACTAGCGGGGTTTACAATGAGCAGTTCTTC
>TRBV7-8|NA|13|NA|TRBJ2-7
CASSLDRSSEQYF
TGTGCCAGCAGCTTAGATCGGTCTTCCGAGCAGTACTTC
>TRBV11-3|TRBD2|15|NA|TRBJ2-5
CASSSLAGGRETQYF
TGTGCCAGCAGCTCCCTAGCGGGGGGGCGGGAGACCCAGTACTTC
>TRBV27|TRBD2|15|once|TRBJ2-1
CASSLRLTSGNEQFF
TGTGCCAGCAGTTTACGGCTTACTAGCGGTAATGAGCAGTTCTTC
>TRBV2|NA|13|NA|TRBJ1-1
CASSESGFTEAFF
TGTGCCAGCAGTGAGTCGGGATTCACTGAAGCTTTCTTT
>TRBV12-3/TRBV12-4|NA|13|NA|TRBJ1-1
CASSLTGSTEAFF
TGTGCCAGCAGTTTAACAGGGAGCACTGAAGCTTTCTTT
>TRBV9|NA|17|NA|TRBJ2-7
CASSVSGLAQGQVEQYF
TGTGCCAGCAGCGTATCCGGGTTGGCGCAGGGGCAAGTCGAGCAGTACTTC
>TRBV2|NA|13|NA|TRBJ1-4
CASGWGLNEKLFF
TGTGCCAGCGGCTGGGGGCTCAATGAAAAACTGTTTTTT
>TRBV7-9|NA|17|NA|TRBJ1-2
CASSLVGRRWANYGYTF
TGTGCCAGCAGCTTAGTCGGCAGGAGGTGGGCTAACTATGGCTACACCTTC
>TRBV7-2|NA|15|NA|TRBJ2-1
CASSLGGGGPYEQFF
TGTGCCAGCAGCTTAGGTGGGGGGGGGCCCTATGAGCAGTTCTTC
>TRBV3-1/TRBV3-2|NA|14|NA|TRBJ1-3
CASSHTGSGNTIYF
TGTGCCAGCAGCCACACAGGGTCTGGAAACACCATATATTTT
>TRBV5-8|TRBD1|14|NA|TRBJ1-4
CASYRTGRAEKLFF
TGTGCCAGCTATCGGACAGGGAGGGCTGAAAAACTGTTTTTT
>TRBV7-2|NA|16|NA|TRBJ2-5
CASSLAPWRGQETQYF
TGTGCCAGCAGCTTAGCCCCTTGGCGCGGGCAAGAGACCCAGTACTTC
>TRBV19|NA|13|NA|TRBJ2-2
CASSMGGSGELFF
TGTGCCAGTAGTATGGGGGGTTCCGGGGAGCTGTTTTTT
>TRBV5-1|NA|13|NA|TRBJ1-1
CASRVLRGTEAFF
TGCGCCAGCAGGGTCCTTAGGGGCACTGAAGCTTTCTTT
>TRBV5-1|NA|15|NA|TRBJ1-1
CASSPTGTPNTEAFF
TGCGCCAGCAGCCCTACCGGGACACCGAACACTGAAGCTTTCTTT
>TRBV7-2|TRBD2|15|NA|TRBJ2-1
CASSLELAGSSEQFF
TGTGCCAGCAGCTTAGAACTAGCGGGTAGTAGTGAGCAGTTCTTC
>TRBV13|NA|12|once|TRBJ1-2
CASSLDRDGYTF
TGTGCCAGCAGCTTAGACAGGGATGGCTACACCTTC
>TRBV28|NA|14|once|TRBJ2-2
CASSFNRNTGELFF
TGTGCCAGCAGTTTTAACAGGAACACCGGGGAGCTGTTTTTT
>TRBV6-1|TRBD1|15|NA|TRBJ1-2
CASSEMGGTVYGYTF
TGTGCCAGCAGTGAGATGGGCGGGACAGTCTATGGCTACACCTTC
>TRBV7-2|NA|13|NA|TRBJ2-2
CASSSQVPGELFF
TGTGCCAGCAGCTCACAGGTACCCGGGGAGCTGTTTTTT
>TRBV4-2|NA|15|NA|TRBJ1-6
CASSQEQGPNSPLHF
TGTGCCAGCAGCCAAGAGCAGGGGCCCAATTCACCCCTCCACTTT
>TRBV7-2|TRBD1|15|NA|TRBJ1-5
CASSPGTGINQPQHF
TGTGCCAGCAGCCCCGGGACAGGGATAAATCAGCCCCAGCATTTT
>TRBV18|NA|14|NA|TRBJ1-3
CASSLDSFGNTIYF
TGTGCCAGCTCATTGGACTCCTTCGGAAACACCATATATTTT
>TRBV3-1/TRBV3-2|NA|16|NA|TRBJ2-1
CASSQGGRVRPNEQFF
TGTGCCAGCAGCCAAGGCGGCAGGGTTAGACCTAATGAGCAGTTCTTC
>TRBV27|TRBD1|17|once|TRBJ2-2
CASSPETGGPYTGELFF
TGTGCCAGCAGTCCCGAGACAGGGGGCCCATACACCGGGGAGCTGTTTTTT
>TRBV4-1|TRBD1|14|NA|TRBJ1-2
CASSQDIGDRDYTF
TGCGCCAGCAGCCAAGATATCGGGGACAGAGACTACACCTTC
>TRBV25-1|NA|13|NA|TRBJ1-4
CASSERVNEKLFF
TGTGCCAGCAGTGAACGCGTTAATGAAAAACTGTTTTTT